This entry describes one T cell receptor (beta chain). Germline values: CDR1 SGHTA, CDR2 FQGNSA. The CDR3 is made up of 16 amino acids. The data originate from a study of cytomegalovirus exposure and HLA in healthy donors. Primers for the PCR totalled 60 Vbeta and 13 Jbeta. TCRdb's copy holds only in-frame clones and misses some; the assay was immunoSEQ multiplex PCR. In the table there are 150,000 to 200,000 clones, around 76% of which are singletons. The sequenced material came from PBMCs. V gene TRBV7-2 combines with J gene TRBJ2-5; TRBD1 matches at 9 bases. The J call may be incorrect, as the DNA end agrees better with TRBJ2-7. The receptor comes from a woman younger than 45 in good health and CMV-seropositive. Here the CDR3 DNA reads TGTGCCAGCAGGAACCCCGGGACAGGGAACGTGAACGAGCAGTACTTC. It codes for CASRNPGTGNVNEQYF.